The next 13 T cell receptor beta chains were all read from a single sample in a study of T cells in Graves' hyperthyroidism and ophthalmopathy. TCR beta CDR3 regions were amplified from RNA. Carried out on the TCR CDR3, a first-round RT-PCR used the HTBI primer set. Via MiXCR, TCRdb re-called the multiplex PCR reads, giving one row per CDR3 protein. Of about 37,000 distinct CDR3 sequences in the sample, roughly 50% are singletons; the top ten hold about 17%. Source material: blood. The receptors stem from a middle-aged man with Graves' ophthalmopathy.

The gene calls are TRBV19 and TRBJ1-1; perhaps TRBD1 as D (6 bases). This CDR3 contains 11 residues. V lost 5 bases and J 8 bases, leaving 9 bases between the germline ends. Germline CDR1 reads LNHDA; CDR2 reads SQIVND (reference sequence). CDR3 in amino acids: CASSFGTEAFF. The CDR3 nucleotides read TGTGCCAGTAGTTTCGGGACAGAAGCTTTCTTT.

This clonotype occurred many times. The chain links TRBV7-9 to TRBJ2-3, with D perhaps matching TRBD1 (5 bases). Per germline, CDR1 SEHNR and CDR2 FQNEAQ (reference sequence). Trimming removed 0 bases from V and 4 bases from J, with 11 bases in between. The CDR3 length is 15 residues. The DNA of the CDR3 is TGTGCCAGCAGCTTAGCAGACAGTTCGGCAGATACGCAGTATTTT. Residues: CASSLADSSADTQYF.

The chain is built from TRBV5-6 and TRBJ1-5, with a weak D call TRBD1 (6 bases). CDR3 length: 13 residues. Germline loops: CDR1 SGHDT, CDR2 YYEEEE. V was trimmed by 5 bases and J by 9 bases, leaving 15 bases between them. CDR3 sequence: CASSRGTGLPQHF. The CDR3 DNA sequence: TGTGCCAGCAGTAGGGGGACGGGGTTGCCCCAGCATTTT.

This clonotype was recorded many times. The CDR3 loop reads CASSTPAGDINEKLFF. The DNA for the CDR3 is TGTGCCAGCAGCACGCCCGCGGGGGATATTAATGAAAAACTGTTTTTT. This chain joins TRBV6-6 and TRBJ1-4; TRBD1 might be the D (5 bases). Trimming took off 6 bases at V and 4 bases at J, with 18 bases between the two ends. Germline assignment: CDR1 MNHNY and CDR2 SVGAGI (reference sequence). This CDR3 contains 16 residues.

Concerning this clonotype itself: Compared with germline, one end of the junction differs, possibly owing to a read error. The chain uses TRBV7-2 and TRBJ2-1; D may be TRBD1 (6 bases). The CDR3 length is 15 residues. Germline CDR1 and CDR2: SGHTA and FQGNSA. The CDR3 loop is CASSLHTGMGNQQFF. The CDR3 DNA follows: TGTGCCAGCAGCCTGCACACAGGGATGGGCAATCAGCAGTTCTTC.

The chain couples TRBV2 to TRBJ2-5; no clear D gene. This CDR3 is built from 13 residues. Trimming took 4 bases from V and 3 from J, leaving 9 bases between them. Germline CDR1 is SNHLY and CDR2 is FYNNEI. The chain's CDR3 is CASSAPDEETQYF. CDR3 DNA: TGTGCCAGCAGTGCGCCGGATGAAGAGACCCAGTACTTC.

This clonotype occurred many times. This rearrangement joins TRBV11-3 to TRBJ2-6; 7 bases line up with TRBD2. The trim removed 8 bases at V and 0 bases at J, leaving 10 bases unmatched. Germline V gives CDR1 SGHNT, CDR2 YENEEA. The CDR3 covers 17 residues. The CDR3 coding sequence is TGTGCCAGCGCCGGGGGGACTTCCTACTCTGGGGCCAACGTCCTGACTTTC. It specifies CASAGGTSYSGANVLTF.

In its sample, this clonotype was seen many times. J is TRBJ1-3 and V is TRBV4-1; 8 positions agree with TRBD1. The CDR3 runs to 17 residues. Germline V gene sequence: CDR1 MGHRA, CDR2 YSYEKL. With 2 bases clipped from V and 0 bases from J, the junction kept 6 bases outside the gene matches. CDR3 nucleotide sequence: TGCGCCAGCAGCCAATACCAGGGGGCTTACTCTGGAAACACCATATATTTT. This gives the protein CASSQYQGAYSGNTIYF.

Concerning this clonotype itself: As the CDR3 is not closed by the conserved phenylalanine or tryptophan, this likely results from a read error. This chain connects TRBV6-1 to TRBJ2-2; 9 positions match TRBD2. Germline CDR1 and CDR2: MNHNS and SASEGT. CDR3 length equals 15 residues. CDR3 amino acids: CASSEGGGGTGELFS. In DNA, the CDR3 is TGCGCCAGCAGTGAAGGCGGGGGGGGAACCGGGGAGCTGTTTTCT.

This clonotype is judged medium-sized. The chain joins TRBV15 to TRBJ1-4; possible D gene TRBD1, 6 bases. Trimming pared 5 bases from V and 0 bases from J, leaving 13 bases between. CDR3 length equals 16 residues. Germline loops: CDR1 LNHNV, CDR2 YYDKDF (reference sequence). CDR3 sequence (DNA): TGTGCCACCAGCGTCGACCGGACAGCAACTAATGAAAAACTGTTTTTT. It specifies CATSVDRTATNEKLFF.

About this clonotype itself: The DNA is left out, because the CDR3 cannot be placed on it with certainty; the CDR3 is given as TCRdb lists it. J is TRBJ2-7 and V is TRBV11-3. CDR1 and CDR2 from the germline V gene are SGHNT and YENEEA. The CDR3 length is 18 residues, termini included. The CDR3 spells CASSFYICSAQRSSEQYF.

This clonotype was detected ten times or more. The chain combines TRBV4-1 with TRBJ2-1, with TRBD1 as a possible D gene (5 bases). Per germline, CDR1 MGHRA and CDR2 YSYEKL. V lost 3 bases to trimming and J lost 4 bases, with 16 bases between them. This CDR3 contains 16 residues. The CDR3 DNA reads as TGCGCCAGCAGCCAGACAGCCCCGAGCCCGTACAATGAGCAGTTCTTC. Protein: CASSQTAPSPYNEQFF.

As concerns this clonotype: Since the CDR3 does not end with the conserved phenylalanine or tryptophan, this likely comes from a read error. It is unclear where the CDR3 begins or ends on the DNA, so no DNA is shown, and the CDR3 is as TCRdb lists it. V gene TRBV10-3 combines with J gene TRBJ2-7; the table gives TRBD1 as D, unverified against the DNA. Germline CDR1 reads ENHRY; CDR2 reads SYGVKD. The CDR3 comprises 12 residues, both ends counted. This chain's CDR3 is CAISGSGGEQHS.